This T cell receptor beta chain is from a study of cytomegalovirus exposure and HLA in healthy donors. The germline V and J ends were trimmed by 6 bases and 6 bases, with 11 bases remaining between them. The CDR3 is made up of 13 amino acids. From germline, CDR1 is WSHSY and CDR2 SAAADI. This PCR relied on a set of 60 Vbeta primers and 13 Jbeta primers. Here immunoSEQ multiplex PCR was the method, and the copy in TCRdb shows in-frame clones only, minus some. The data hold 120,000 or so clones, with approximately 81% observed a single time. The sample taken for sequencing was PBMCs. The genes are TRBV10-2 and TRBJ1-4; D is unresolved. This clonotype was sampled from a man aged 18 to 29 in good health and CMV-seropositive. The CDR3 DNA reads TGCGCCAGCAGGCCCGGGTTTTATGAAAAACTGTTTTTT. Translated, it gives CASRPGFYEKLFF.